The present T cell receptor (beta chain) was sequenced within a study of identical twins. The study's findings and limits: In beta out-of-frame sequences, the excess sharing between twins was weaker.

This clonotype was seen at least ten times. Its target is not known. V lost 5 bases, J lost 9 bases, and 7 bases stayed unmatched. CDR1 and CDR2 (germline): SGHNT, YYREEE (reference sequence). The CDR3 covers 12 residues. Carrying unique molecular identifiers, the cDNA also gained a universal primer site through template switching. TCRdb recomputed calls from the 5' RACE reads with MiXCR, one row per CDR3 protein. This table holds around 250,000 distinct CDR3 sequences, 7% found once. All donors were healthy, and all were Caucasian. These data were likewise used in another study, on yellow fever vaccine responses in identical twins.

The source is a woman aged 18-30 years in good health. The specimen was memory (CD45RO+) T cells sorted from blood. The V gene is TRBV5-4, the J gene TRBJ1-2; 7 bases fit TRBD1. Here the CDR3 DNA reads TGTGCCAGCAGTCAAACAGGGGACCGCTACACCTTC. Amino acids: CASSQTGDRYTF.